These 9 T cell receptor beta chains share one sample of origin, sequenced in a study of metastatic and nonmetastatic thyroid tumors. All patients reached thyroid surgery having received no treatment beforehand. TCRdb re-clonotyped the PCR reads via MiXCR. The table lists about 69,000 clones, approximately 15% of them singletons. The sample was blood. The receptors were gathered from a male donor with papillary thyroid cancer or a benign thyroid nodule (not recorded which). Some clones in this sample may be carry-over from other donors' samples.

Concerning this clone itself: A read error may explain this, as a much larger clone is one base away. The chain is built from TRBV18 and TRBJ2-7, with D perhaps matching TRBD1 (5 bases). CDR1 KGHSH and CDR2 LQKENI come from the germline V gene. Deletions cut 2 bases from V and 9 bases from J, with 11 bases between. The CDR3 totals 12 residues. The CDR3 DNA is TGTGCCAGCTCACCAACAGGACACTGGCAGTACTTC. Translating gives CASSPTGHWQYF.

In this sample, this clone turned up a few times. This chain links TRBV6-2 or TRBV6-3 with TRBJ1-2; D may be TRBD1 (5 bases). The V gene's germline CDR1 is MNHEY and CDR2 SVGEGT. The CDR3 consists of 14 residues. V lost 0 bases and J lost 4, with 9 bases in between. The DNA for the CDR3 is TGTGCCAGCAGTTACTCGAGGGGTCTCTATGGCTACACCTTC. Translating it yields CASSYSRGLYGYTF.

This clone was seen repeatedly, ten times or more. The chain uses TRBV11-2 and TRBJ1-1; 7 positions agree with TRBD1. CDR3 size: 15 residues. The V and J ends lost 5 bases and 1 base, in that order; junction bases with no gene match: 7. Germline V gene data show CDR1 as SGHAT and CDR2 as FQNNGV. The CDR3 loop is CASSSWDRENTEAFF. CDR3 DNA sequence: TGTGCCAGCAGCAGTTGGGACAGAGAGAACACTGAAGCTTTCTTT.

CDR3 region: CATWTSGSYTDTQYF. The CDR3 DNA reads as TGTGCCACCTGGACTAGCGGGAGCTACACAGATACGCAGTATTTT. The chain carries TRBV11-1 and TRBJ2-3; 13 nucleotides match TRBD2. The germline V gene has CDR1 SGHAT and CDR2 FQDESV (reference sequence). The CDR3 has 15 amino acids. Losses at the gene ends were 10 bases for V and 2 bases for J; bases not matched to a gene: 6.

This chain links TRBV3-1 with TRBJ1-6; D is perhaps TRBD1 (5 bases). This CDR3 is 14 amino acids long. Trimming pared 4 bases from V and 8 bases from J, leaving 12 bases between. CDR1 is LGHDT, CDR2 YNNKEL, per germline (reference sequence). CDR3 nucleotide sequence: TGTGCCAGCAGCCGGGACCCCCGGTATTCACCCCTCCACTTT. Residues: CASSRDPRYSPLHF. The full variable domain, its missing parts supplied by reference TRBV3-1 and TRBJ1-6, is DTAVSQTPKYLVTQMGNDKSIKCEQNLGHDTMYWYKQDSKKFLKIMFSYNNKELIINETVPNRFSPKSPDKAHLNLHINSLELGDSAVYFCASSRDPRYSPLHFGNGTRLTVT.

A word on this clone: A clone one base away is much larger, so this may be a read error. The same CDR3 is also encoded by other DNA sequences in this sample. V usage is TRBV6-2 or TRBV6-3 and J usage is TRBJ2-2; TRBD2 aligns across 10 bases. CDR3 size: 18 residues. V lost 6 bases and J lost 5; bases outside the gene matches: 15. Germline assignment: CDR1 MNHEY and CDR2 SVGEGT. The CDR3 region is CASRAFVASGRLTGELFF. The CDR3 region has the DNA TGTGCCAGCAGGGCCTTTGTTGCTAGCGGGAGATTAACCGGGGAGCTGTTTTTT.

This clone came up many times. The rearrangement uses TRBV4-3 and TRBJ1-2; a possible D gene is TRBD1 (6 bases). V shed 5 bases and J shed 4 bases, with 17 bases lying between them. This CDR3 comprises 15 residues. The germline CDR1 and CDR2 sequences are LGHNA and YSLEER. The DNA for the CDR3 is TGCGCCAGCAGCATTGTGGGGGGCGAAGGCTATGGCTACACCTTC. Protein sequence: CASSIVGGEGYGYTF.

This clone was counted ten times or more. A much larger clone differs by one base, so this may be a read error. Within the sample, other DNA sequences also encode this same CDR3. V gene TRBV20-1 combines with J gene TRBJ2-1; D may match TRBD1 or TRBD2 (5 bases each). V was clipped by 3 bases and J by 5 bases, with 20 bases between them. The CDR3 consists of 16 residues. Germline CDR1 DFQATT, CDR2 SNEGSKA (reference sequence). The CDR3 here is CSARDPGPSSHNEQFF. The CDR3 DNA follows: TGCAGTGCTAGGGACCCGGGACCTTCATCTCACAATGAGCAGTTCTTC.

This CDR3 is CASMAGFYEQYF. The CDR3 region has the DNA TGTGCCAGCATGGCGGGTTTCTACGAGCAGTACTTC. The chain carries TRBV6-8 and TRBJ2-7; the D gene is possibly TRBD2 (5 bases). The V end lost 7 bases, the J end lost 3 bases, and 10 bases lay between the germline ends. CDR1 and CDR2 (germline): MNHGY, SAAAGT. This CDR3 comprises 12 residues.